This entry is about one T cell receptor beta chain. It has no known antigen specificity. No base quality values were provided; no much bigger clone lies one nucleotide off. The meaning of the sample's time point label: after neoadjuvant nivolumab, at surgical resection. None of the patients had received prior systemic or radiation treatment, and all were newly diagnosed with stage II-IVA oral cavity squamous cell carcinoma. The cohort consisted of patients with HPV-negative, locally advanced oral cavity squamous cell carcinoma. Peripheral blood mononuclear cells were analyzed directly, without maintenance or expansion in culture. Samples came from a longitudinal correlative study of a single-arm phase II trial of neoadjuvant nivolumab in oral cavity squamous cell carcinoma. Subject-matched pre- and post-treatment PBMCs and tumors from three responders and three non-responders underwent genomic DNA-based TCRbeta sequencing. Peripheral blood mononuclear cells were collected before nivolumab treatment and were collected again after treatment, at the time of surgery. The Maxwell RSC DNA from Cells kit was used to isolate genomic DNA from PBMCs.

The data belong to a study of neoadjuvant anti-PD-1 for oral cavity cancer (dated by TCRdb to the early 2020s). Context from the whole study: Three to four biweekly doses of nivolumab at 3 mg/kg were mostly administered to patients before curative-intent surgical resection. There were about a dozen patients in the parent correlative cohort, and the response rate was 30% to 35%. Under RECIST 1.1, a patient counted as a responder if showing complete response, partial response or stable disease, and as a non-responder if showing progression. Patients who did not progress were given a fourth nivolumab dose at about day 43 and had definitive surgical resection on days 50-56. The paper's findings and limits, for the study overall: A higher pretreatment blood Treg/Th17 ratio correlated with both higher pretreatment blood TCRbeta clonality and lower post-treatment tumor TCRbeta clonality. TCR analyses included only three patients per response group, and the authors called for larger cohorts for validation. After neoadjuvant nivolumab, significantly higher T cell clonality (Gini index) was found within PBMCs in non-responders than in responders.

Including cysteine and phenylalanine, the CDR3 has 17 amino acids. The retained sequence is limited to the CDR3, 51 bases, with the frame set at the first base. Trimming takes 0 bases off V and 3 bases off J; junction bases not matched to a gene: 11. The germline V gene (reference sequence) supplies CDR1 SGHNT and CDR2 YYREEE. For deep sequencing, each PBMC sample was run in six replicates, with libraries mostly built from about 480 ng of input genomic DNA. Following the manufacturer's instructions, the team built TCRbeta libraries using the immunoSEQ hsTCRbeta kit. The finished libraries were brought together in one pool at 3 to 3.5 nM, which was then read using an Illumina NovaSeq 6000 S4 flow cell. Per the authors' processing: The immunoSEQ Analyzer was used for raw data preprocessing and quality control. The analysis was restricted to productive rearrangements, with each unique CDR3 amino acid sequence defining a clonotype. Repertoire clonality was estimated as the Gini-Simpson index, computed with the R package tcR. Student's t test was used to compare Gini indices, and Pearson correlation was used to assess associations with tumor size change. Held by TCRdb, this immuneACCESS table contains in-frame sequences only and omits some clones. Under half of the omission traces to an unresolved V gene where checked; the cause of the rest is unknown. V and J calls and clone size come straight from that table; D and trimming were deduced from the DNA. Here the sample has about 14,000 clones; around 70% occur a single time. Clones ranked in the top ten supply roughly 2.9% of the sample.

Recombination joined TRBV5-4 with TRBJ2-7; 8 bases in between match TRBD1. Source: PBMCs, taken after nivolumab (anti-PD-1) treatment. This receptor was identified in a person between 35 and 79 years old with oral cavity squamous cell carcinoma. The CDR3 amino acid sequence is: CASSLAQGAQGYYEQYF. The sequence in DNA is TGTGCCAGCAGCTTGGCTCAGGGGGCGCAAGGATACTACGAGCAGTACTTC.